The T cell receptor (beta chain) described here comes from a study of STAT5B mutations in CD4+ large granular lymphocyte leukemia. Study results and limitations: The CD4+ versus CD8+ T-LGLL clonality difference may reflect limited sample size. Patient CD4-sorted repertoires looked more clonal than healthy CD4+ repertoires, even without putative leukemic clones. Main leukemic clonotypes were patient-specific, but 25% appeared at low frequency elsewhere.

Sequencing was performed with immunoSEQ multiplex PCR; in TCRdb, only in-frame clones are kept and a portion is missing. Of some 32,000 clones in the sample, roughly 74% were seen once. Regarding this clone: Its target is unknown.

Controls came from buffy coats of healthy blood donors. The CDR3 extends over 14 amino acids. CDR1 is KGHSH, CDR2 LQKENI, per germline. Trimming removed 5 bases from V and 3 bases from J, with 13 bases in between. The TCR comes from a human donor in good health. The specimen sequenced was CD4+ T cells from blood buffy coats. This chain connects TRBV18 to TRBJ1-2; D gene ambiguous. The CDR3 coding sequence is TGTGCCAGCTCAGCGACGAGAGTTGACTATGGCTACACCTTC. Translated: CASSATRVDYGYTF.